Listed below are T cell receptor beta chains from one sample, sequenced in a study of CD8 T cells in ankylosing spondylitis. One entry per CDR3 protein results from TCRdb running MiXCR on the 5' RACE reads. This table has hundreds of thousands of distinct CDR3 sequences, about a sixth appearing once. Sequencing was done on a sample of blood, either unsorted or a sorted T cell fraction (not recorded which). These receptors were obtained from a male donor with ankylosing spondylitis. Both conserved end residues are part of each CDR3. The D gene is left open where the match is weak. A clone size is listed for some rows: how often the clone was seen (once, few, many), or a class if it is expanded.

V: TRBV20-1
size: NA
D: NA
J: TRBJ2-7
CDR3: CSARGNTVNYEQYF
DNA: TGCAGTGCTAGGGGGAACACCGTGAACTACGAGCAGTACTTC

V: TRBV20-1
size: NA
D: NA
J: TRBJ2-1
CDR3: CSAQPAYNEQFF
DNA: TGCAGTGCCCAGCCCGCCTACAATGAGCAGTTCTTC

V: TRBV4-1
size: NA
D: TRBD2
J: TRBJ2-3
CDR3: CASSPRSGGALSDTQYF
DNA: TGCGCCAGCAGCCCGAGGAGCGGGGGGGCTTTGTCAGATACGCAGTATTTT

V: TRBV2
size: many
D: NA
J: TRBJ2-2
CDR3: CASSPQGSGELFF
DNA: TGTGCCAGCAGTCCACAGGGATCCGGGGAGCTGTTTTTT

V: TRBV14
size: NA
D: TRBD1
J: TRBJ2-7
CDR3: CASRETGAYEQYF
DNA: TGTGCCAGCAGGGAGACAGGGGCGTACGAGCAGTACTTC

V: TRBV20-1
size: many
D: TRBD1
J: TRBJ2-1
CDR3: CSATDRAREQFF
DNA: TGCAGTGCCACGGACAGGGCTCGGGAGCAGTTCTTC

V: TRBV5-8
size: NA
D: NA
J: TRBJ2-2
CDR3: CASSFAREGAGELFF
DNA: TGTGCCAGCAGCTTCGCCCGCGAAGGGGCCGGGGAGCTGTTTTTT

V: TRBV12-5
size: many
D: TRBD2
J: TRBJ2-3
CDR3: CASGSGLAQDTQYF
DNA: TGTGCTAGTGGCTCCGGACTAGCCCAAGATACGCAGTATTTT

V: TRBV27
size: NA
D: NA
J: TRBJ1-2
CDR3: CASSLSGLTYGYTF
DNA: TGTGCCAGCAGTTTATCAGGACTGACCTATGGCTACACCTTC

V: TRBV29-1
size: few
D: TRBD1
J: TRBJ2-5
CDR3: CSVKQTGGWETQYF
DNA: TGCAGCGTTAAACAGACAGGGGGCTGGGAGACCCAGTACTTC

V: TRBV4-1
size: few
D: NA
J: TRBJ2-7
CDR3: CASSLGLSSYEQYF
DNA: TGCGCCAGCAGCCTAGGACTGTCCTCCTACGAGCAGTACTTC

V: TRBV12-3/TRBV12-4
size: NA
D: TRBD2
J: TRBJ2-7
CDR3: CASSTLGGLAAGYEQYF
DNA: TGTGCCAGCTCGACGTTGGGGGGACTAGCGGCCGGATACGAGCAGTACTTC

V: TRBV9
size: few
D: NA
J: TRBJ1-1
CDR3: CASSVSPAGDTEAFF
DNA: TGTGCCAGCAGCGTTTCCCCGGCTGGGGACACTGAAGCTTTCTTT

V: TRBV6-4
size: NA
D: TRBD2
J: TRBJ2-1
CDR3: CASSPTSMNEQFF
DNA: TGTGCCAGCTCCCCGACTAGCATGAATGAGCAGTTCTTC

V: TRBV5-5
size: NA
D: NA
J: TRBJ1-6
CDR3: CASSASGSRNSPLHF
DNA: TGTGCCAGCAGCGCATCAGGGAGTCGCAATTCACCCCTCCACTTT

V: TRBV20-1
size: NA
D: NA
J: TRBJ2-1
CDR3: CSAREGKGMYEQFF
DNA: TGCAGTGCTAGAGAGGGAAAGGGGATGTATGAGCAGTTCTTC

V: TRBV6-1
size: few
D: NA
J: TRBJ2-1
CDR3: CASSDYGVSGSYNEQFF
DNA: TGTGCCAGCAGTGATTATGGGGTCTCGGGCTCCTACAATGAGCAGTTCTTC

V: TRBV6-4
size: NA
D: NA
J: TRBJ1-1
CDR3: CASSVHNTEAFF
DNA: TGTGCCAGCAGTGTACATAACACTGAAGCTTTCTTT

V: TRBV6-5
size: NA
D: TRBD1
J: TRBJ2-7
CDR3: CASSSGQGDDEQYF
DNA: TGTGCCAGCAGTTCAGGACAGGGGGACGACGAGCAGTACTTC

V: TRBV19
size: few
D: NA
J: TRBJ1-5
CDR3: CASSAGGYNQPQHF
DNA: TGTGCCAGTAGTGCGGGGGGCTACAATCAGCCCCAGCATTTT

V: TRBV16
size: NA
D: TRBD1
J: TRBJ2-7
CDR3: CASSQQGASEQYF
DNA: TGTGCCAGCAGCCAACAGGGGGCCTCCGAGCAGTACTTC

V: TRBV29-1
size: few
D: NA
J: TRBJ2-3
CDR3: CSVPQGPADTQYF
DNA: TGCAGCGTCCCTCAGGGGCCCGCAGATACGCAGTATTTT